The next 29 T cell receptor beta chains were all read from a single sample in a study of T cell clusters in autoimmune cytopenias. One tube held mixed TRB-A and TRB-B primer pools for touch-down PCR. TCRdb reprocessed the multiplex PCR reads, keeping one entry per CDR3 protein, no DNA. The sample includes about 4,000 distinct CDR3 sequences. TRB amplification used around 0.25 ug of peripheral blood genomic DNA. The same data also went into a second study, on T cell repertoires in aging, cancer and after chemotherapy.

The sample taken for sequencing was peripheral blood. Source of these receptors: a human donor in good health.

The V and J genes are TRBV6-6 and TRBJ2-3; checking the TCRdb D call of TRBD2 is not possible without DNA. CDR1 is MNHNY and CDR2 is SVGAGI in the germline V gene (reference sequence). CDR3 length: 18 residues. This CDR3 is CASSSHHPSGGVADTQYF.

This chain connects TRBV11-1 to TRBJ1-2; TCRdb calls TRBD1, which cannot be checked without DNA. Germline V gene sequence: CDR1 SGHAT, CDR2 FQDESV (reference sequence). CDR3 length: 15 amino acids. The CDR3 is CASSVARQGLGGYTF. Full variable domain (missing parts from reference TRBV11-1 and TRBJ1-2): EAEVAQSPRYKITEKSQAVAFWCDPISGHATLYWYRQILGQGPELLVQFQDESVVDDSQLPKDRFSAERLKGVDSTLKIQPAELGDSAMYLCASSVARQGLGGYTFGSGTRLTVV.

The V and J genes are TRBV6-2 or TRBV6-3 and TRBJ1-1; as DNA is missing, the TRBD1 call by TCRdb cannot be tested. Per germline, CDR1 MNHEY and CDR2 SVGEGT. The CDR3 is 15 amino acids. This CDR3 reads CASSYSRDRGTEAFF.

This clonotype ranks as medium-sized in terms of frequency. The chain employs TRBV6-5 and TRBJ1-6; the TCRdb D gene call, TRBD1, has no DNA to confirm it. The CDR3 loop spans 16 amino acids. The V gene's germline CDR1 is MNHEY and CDR2 SVGAGI. The CDR3 spells CASSYAGFSYNSPLHF.

According to its frequency, this clonotype is medium-sized. The CDR3: CASSMDRGEETQYF. The chain carries TRBV5-5 and TRBJ2-5; with no DNA, the TCRdb D assignment of TRBD1 cannot be verified. The CDR3 is made up of 14 amino acids. Germline V gives CDR1 SGHKS, CDR2 YYEKEE (reference sequence).

Measured by frequency, this clonotype is medium-sized (0.01 to 0.1%). The chain combines TRBV7-9 with TRBJ1-1; TCRdb selects TRBD1, and the lack of DNA leaves this call unchecked. CDR1 and CDR2 (germline): SEHNR, FQNEAQ (reference sequence). This CDR3 region has 15 residues. The CDR3 sequence is CASSQGGTGGTEAFF.

The chain recombines TRBV30 with TRBJ2-5. Germline V lookup: CDR1 GTSNPN, CDR2 SVGIG (reference sequence). The CDR3 runs to 13 residues. The CDR3 protein is CAWSVQAQETQYF. The entire variable domain, with the rest obtained from reference TRBV30 and TRBJ2-5, is as follows: SQTIHQWPATLVQPVGSPLSLECTVEGTSNPNLYWYRQAAGRGLQLLFYSVGIGQISSEVPQNLSASRPQDRQFILSSKKLLLSDSGFYLCAWSVQAQETQYFGPGTRLLVL.

The genes are TRBV12-3 or TRBV12-4 and TRBJ2-1; TCRdb lists TRBD2, though no DNA is available to test this call. This CDR3 has 15 amino acids. The CDR3 protein is CASSPTLAGVKEQFF.

The chain links TRBV5-1 to TRBJ1-1; with no DNA, the TCRdb D assignment of TRBD1 cannot be verified. This CDR3 spans 14 amino acids. Looked up from germline, CDR1 is SGHRS and CDR2 is YFSETQ. CDR3 protein: CASSTTGGLTEAFF. The full variable domain, rest sourced from reference TRBV5-1 and TRBJ1-1, is KAGVTQTPRYLIKTRGQQVTLSCSPISGHRSVSWYQQTPGQGLQFLFEYFSETQRNKGNFPGRFSGRQFSNSRSEMNVSTLELGDSALYLCASSTTGGLTEAFFGQGTRLTVV.

The rearrangement uses TRBV6-5 and TRBJ2-1. The CDR3 is made up of 13 amino acids. CDR1 is MNHEY, CDR2 SVGAGI, per germline. The CDR3 loop reads CASSYIRSDEQFF.

The chain links TRBV6-5 to TRBJ2-7. The CDR3 covers 15 residues. Germline V lookup: CDR1 MNHEY, CDR2 SVGAGI. This CDR3 reads CASSYRDRGSYEQYF.

By frequency, this clonotype registers medium-sized. The genes are TRBV12-3 or TRBV12-4 and TRBJ2-3. The CDR3 is 14 residues long. The CDR3 protein is CASTSVSSTDTQYF.

This clonotype is medium-sized (0.01 to 0.1%) by frequency. V usage is TRBV19 and J usage is TRBJ2-6; TCRdb's D call, TRBD1, is unchecked because there is no DNA. CDR3 size: 16 residues. CDR1 is LNHDA and CDR2 is SQIVND in the germline V gene (reference sequence). The CDR3 sequence is CASKRGRVSGANVLTF.

According to its frequency, this clonotype is medium-sized. The rearrangement uses TRBV6-5 and TRBJ1-6. CDR3 size: 14 residues. Germline values: CDR1 MNHEY, CDR2 SVGAGI. The CDR3 loop is CASSKNSYNSPLHF.

Frequency places this clonotype as medium-sized. The chain's CDR3 is CASSSRQGRNNEQFF. The chain is built from TRBV12-3 or TRBV12-4 and TRBJ2-1; the TRBD1 assignment by TCRdb is unverifiable without DNA. This CDR3 region has 15 residues.

CDR3 protein: CASSLRGTENYEQYF. The chain is built from TRBV7-9 and TRBJ2-7; TCRdb calls TRBD1, which cannot be checked without DNA. Germline loops: CDR1 SEHNR, CDR2 FQNEAQ (reference sequence). The CDR3 is 15 amino acids.

V is TRBV7-9 and J is TRBJ1-3. The CDR3 has 14 amino acids. Germline CDR1 reads SEHNR; CDR2 reads FQNEAQ (reference sequence). This CDR3 reads CASSLAYSGNTIYF.

V usage is TRBV10-3 and J usage is TRBJ1-2; TCRdb gives TRBD1 as the D gene, but with no DNA this cannot be confirmed. The CDR3 runs 13 residues. Germline V gene data show CDR1 as ENHRY and CDR2 as SYGVKD. The CDR3 loop reads CAIRGQGLYGYTF.

The genes are TRBV4-3 and TRBJ2-1. The CDR3 is 15 amino acids. Looked up from germline, CDR1 is LGHNA and CDR2 is YSLEER. CDR3 loop: CASSQDLGTSNEQFF.

The chain has TRBV21-1 and TRBJ2-1. TRBV21-1 is annotated as a pseudogene. CDR3 length: 11 amino acids. This CDR3 is CASSKTGEQFF.

This rearrangement joins TRBV10-3 to TRBJ2-7; checking the TCRdb D call of TRBD1 is not possible without DNA. The CDR3 length is 14 residues. In germline, CDR1 is ENHRY, CDR2 SYGVKD. CDR3 sequence reads: CAISEGQGAYEQYF.

According to its frequency, this clonotype is medium-sized. The chain is built from TRBV30 and TRBJ2-2. The CDR3 is 17 residues long. CDR1 and CDR2 from the germline V gene are GTSNPN and SVGIG (reference sequence). The chain's CDR3 is CAWSVDRVRASTGELFF.

J is TRBJ1-5 and V is TRBV19. The CDR3 runs 14 residues. Germline assignment: CDR1 LNHDA and CDR2 SQIVND (reference sequence). This CDR3 is CASSSWGLNQPQHF.

The chain couples TRBV18 to TRBJ2-2. The CDR3 loop spans 12 amino acids. Germline values: CDR1 KGHSH, CDR2 LQKENI. The CDR3 loop is CASSPDTGELFF.

This rearrangement joins TRBV5-1 to TRBJ2-7; TCRdb's D gene call, TRBD1, goes unchecked for lack of DNA. This CDR3 is built from 14 residues. Germline V gives CDR1 SGHRS, CDR2 YFSETQ. This CDR3 is CASSARQGDYEQYF.

The J gene is TRBJ2-3, the V gene TRBV6-1; TCRdb outputs TRBD1, but without DNA this stays unchecked. The CDR3 runs 15 residues. The V gene's germline CDR1 is MNHNS and CDR2 SASEGT. CDR3 sequence: CASSEAGARTDTQYF.

The chain couples TRBV4-2 to TRBJ2-6. The CDR3 loop spans 16 amino acids. Germline V gene lookup returns CDR1 LGHNA and CDR2 YNFKEQ. This chain's CDR3 is CASSQDKGSGANVLTF.

By frequency, this clonotype is medium-sized. This chain joins TRBV19 and TRBJ2-4; TCRdb outputs TRBD2, but without DNA this stays unchecked. Germline assignment: CDR1 LNHDA and CDR2 SQIVND (reference sequence). There are 20 residues in the CDR3. The chain's CDR3 is CASSTGLAGGDALAKNIQYF.

This clonotype is medium-sized by frequency. The chain couples TRBV30 to TRBJ1-1; TCRdb calls TRBD1, which cannot be checked without DNA. The germline CDR1 and CDR2 sequences are GTSNPN and SVGIG (reference sequence). The CDR3 covers 13 residues. CDR3 in amino acids: CACQGRGLAEAFF. Full variable domain (rest looked up from reference TRBV30 and TRBJ1-1): SQTIHQWPATLVQPVGSPLSLECTVEGTSNPNLYWYRQAAGRGLQLLFYSVGIGQISSEVPQNLSASRPQDRQFILSSKKLLLSDSGFYLCACQGRGLAEAFFGQGTRLTVV.